This TCR beta chain was sequenced during a study of a mutant IDH1 vaccine in newly diagnosed glioma. Study details: Patients got their first vaccination 4-6 weeks after radiotherapy alone, or with temozolomide cycles. Every participant had undergone radiotherapy, temozolomide, or both before, and most underwent both.

Measured with immunoSEQ multiplex PCR; TCRdb has only the in-frame clones, and not every one. The sample shows tens of thousands of clones, 70% to 90% of them seen only once. Time point: week 47, end of study. The vaccine gave 300 ug of a 20-mer mutant IDH1 peptide subcutaneously per dose. CDR3 length: 14 amino acids. Germline CDR1 is SGHRS and CDR2 is YFSETQ. V gave up 3 bases and J gave up 0 bases, with 9 bases separating them. A few counts support this clone. The target antigen is unknown. The chain has TRBV5-1 and TRBJ1-1; D unclear. This receptor was obtained from a man in his forties with glioma. The sample was PBMCs, taken from a glioma patient whose treatment included an IDH1 peptide vaccine. The CDR3 DNA is TGCGCCAGCAGCTCTCAGACAATGAACACTGAAGCTTTCTTT. Its translation is CASSSQTMNTEAFF.